Listed below are T cell receptor beta chains from one sample, sequenced in a study of CD8+CD57+ T cells in acquired aplastic anemia. From the reads, TCRdb called clonotypes with MiXCR, one entry per CDR3 protein. The data show roughly 150,000 distinct CDR3 sequences, with roughly 48% seen just once and roughly 3.1% held by the top ten. Source material: sorted CD4+, CD8+, or CD8+CD57+ T cells (not recorded which) from PBMCs. These receptor sequences come from a human donor with aplastic anemia. Each CDR3 is given with its conserved first and last residue. A D gene is named only where the DNA matches it firmly. Expanded clones are given a class, and other clones once, few, many or no size at all.

cdr3_aa,cdr3_nt,clone_size,v_call,j_call,d_call
CASAKRQGDHDEQYF,TGTGCCAGCGCCAAGCGACAGGGGGACCACGACGAGCAGTACTTC,.,TRBV2,TRBJ2-7,TRBD1
CASSMGQGVTEAFF,TGTGCCAGTAGTATGGGACAGGGAGTCACTGAAGCTTTCTTT,many,TRBV19,TRBJ1-1,TRBD1
CASSQGTGGEETQYF,TGTGCCAGCAGCCAAGGGACAGGGGGCGAAGAGACCCAGTACTTC,many,TRBV3-1,TRBJ2-5,TRBD1
CASSKSDSSYGYTF,TGTGCCAGCAGTAAAAGCGACTCTAGCTATGGCTACACCTTC,.,TRBV2,TRBJ1-2,.
CASRRTGGSYEQYF,TGTGCCAGCAGACGGACAGGGGGCAGCTACGAGCAGTACTTC,many,TRBV11-2,TRBJ2-7,TRBD1
CASSQRTGGVLTSGGYTF,TGTGCCAGCAGCCAGAGGACAGGGGGCGTCCTGACCTCTGGAGGCTACACCTTC,few,TRBV4-2,TRBJ1-2,TRBD1
CASSYARDGVSGYTF,TGTGCCAGCAGTTACGCTAGGGATGGGGTATCTGGCTACACCTTC,many,TRBV6-5,TRBJ1-2,.
CASSSTGPGQPQHF,TGTGCCAGCTCCTCGACCGGGCCCGGTCAGCCCCAGCATTTT,few,TRBV18,TRBJ1-5,.
CASSYTCRSNQPQHF,TGTGCCAGCAGTTACACCTGTCGGAGCAATCAGCCCCAGCATTTT,.,TRBV6-2/TRBV6-3,TRBJ1-5,.
CATERNSYNEQFF,TGTGCCACAGAGCGGAACTCCTACAATGAGCAGTTCTTC,few,TRBV25-1,TRBJ2-1,.
CASTRLAGVGTDTQYF,TGTGCCAGCACCCGACTAGCGGGAGTTGGCACAGATACGCAGTATTTT,.,TRBV27,TRBJ2-3,TRBD2
CASSLHSGNTGELFF,TGCGCCAGCAGCCTCCACAGCGGGAACACCGGGGAGCTGTTTTTT,.,TRBV2,TRBJ2-2,.
CSATQEGGLIYEQYF,TGCAGTGCCACCCAGGAGGGGGGTCTTATCTACGAGCAGTACTTC,.,TRBV20-1,TRBJ2-7,.
CASSLDDTNQPQHF,TGTGCCAGCAGCTTAGACGACACCAATCAGCCCCAGCATTTT,many,TRBV7-2,TRBJ1-5,.
CASSPAGSSYEQYF,TGTGCCAGTAGCCCAGCGGGTAGCTCCTACGAGCAGTACTTC,many,TRBV19,TRBJ2-7,.
CASSSPGQETQYF,TGTGCCAGCAGTAGTCCAGGGCAGGAGACCCAGTACTTC,.,TRBV25-1,TRBJ2-5,.
CASSVREQETQYF,TGTGCCAGCAGTGTTAGGGAACAAGAGACCCAGTACTTC,.,TRBV2,TRBJ2-5,.